These 8 T cell receptor beta chains originate from one sample sequenced in a study of CD8 T cells in Susac syndrome. cDNA came from roughly 0.53 to 1 ug RNA primed by random hexamers. MiXCR was run by TCRdb on the immunoSEQ multiplex PCR reads, yielding one entry per CDR3 protein. The data show hundreds of thousands of distinct CDR3 sequences, over 90% seen once. The sequenced sample consisted of CD4+ T cells from PBMCs. Receptors were obtained from a human donor with Susac syndrome.

The J gene is TRBJ2-2, the V gene TRBV7-3, with D unresolved. Germline V gives CDR1 SGHTA, CDR2 FQGTGA. The length of the CDR3 is 14 residues. V was pared by 6 bases and J by 2 bases, with 10 bases between. Here the CDR3 DNA reads TGTGCCAGCAGTCAAAAGACAAACACCGGGGAGCTGTTTTTT. This codes for CASSQKTNTGELFF. The full variable domain, with the rest looked up from reference TRBV7-3 and TRBJ2-2, is GAGVSQTPSNKVTEKGKYVELRCDPISGHTALYWYRQSLGQGPEFLIYFQGTGAADDSGLPNDRFFAVRPEGSVSTLKIQRTERGDSAVYLCASSQKTNTGELFFGEGSRLTVL.

This chain joins TRBV7-9 and TRBJ1-2, with D possibly being TRBD1 (5 bases). The CDR3 runs to 15 residues. The V gene lost 5 bases and the J gene lost 2 bases, with 15 bases spanning the gap. CDR1 is SEHNR, CDR2 FQNEAQ, per germline (reference sequence). Written as DNA, the CDR3 is TGTGCCAGCAGCCGTGCCGGGGGGGACAACTATGGCTACACCTTC. It translates to CASSRAGGDNYGYTF. Full variable domain (missing parts from reference TRBV7-9 and TRBJ1-2): DTGVSQNPRHKITKRGQNVTFRCDPISEHNRLYWYRQTLGQGPEFLTYFQNEAQLEKSRLLSDRFSAERPKGSFSTLEIQRTEQGDSAMYLCASSRAGGDNYGYTFGSGTRLTVV.

The rearrangement joins TRBV3-1 to TRBJ1-5, with 7 nucleotides matching TRBD1. The V segment lost 5 bases and the J segment 7 bases; nucleotides outside the gene matches: 5. The CDR3 loop spans 13 amino acids. Germline assignment: CDR1 LGHDT and CDR2 YNNKEL (reference sequence). The CDR3 nucleotides are TGTGCCAGCAGCGCCGACAGGGTACAGCCCCAGCATTTT. This translates into CASSADRVQPQHF. Based on the CDR3 plus reference TRBV3-1 and TRBJ1-5, the full variable domain is DTAVSQTPKYLVTQMGNDKSIKCEQNLGHDTMYWYKQDSKKFLKIMFSYNNKELIINETVPNRFSPKSPDKAHLNLHINSLELGDSAVYFCASSADRVQPQHFGDGTRLSIL.

DNA of the CDR3: TGTGCCAGCTCACCACGAAGCCACGGCGGGGAAAAACTGTTTTTT. Its translation: CASSPRSHGGEKLFF. The chain uses TRBV18 and TRBJ1-4; D remains unclear. Germline assignment: CDR1 KGHSH and CDR2 LQKENI. The CDR3 has 15 residues. V lost 1 base and J 8 bases, leaving 14 bases between the germline ends.

This chain joins TRBV20-1 and TRBJ1-5, with TRBD1 matching over 12 bases. The CDR3 has 15 amino acids. Germline V lookup: CDR1 DFQATT, CDR2 SNEGSKA (reference sequence). V was clipped by 2 bases and J by 9 bases; unmatched bases: 8. The CDR3 protein is CSARPGTGGPGPQHF. Written as DNA, the CDR3 is TGCAGTGCTAGACCCGGGACAGGGGGCCCGGGGCCCCAGCATTTT.

The V call is TRBV12-3 or TRBV12-4, the J call TRBJ2-2; D is undetermined. Trimming cost V 0 bases and J 7 bases, with 6 bases left between them. This CDR3 region has 13 residues. In nucleotides, the CDR3 is TGTGCCAGCAGTTTAGCAGGGAACGGGGAGCTGTTTTTT. This gives the protein CASSLAGNGELFF.

V gene TRBV12-3 or TRBV12-4 combines with J gene TRBJ1-2, with TRBD1 as a possible D gene (6 bases). V lost 3 bases and J 4 bases, leaving 9 bases between the germline ends. The CDR3 is 13 residues long. The CDR3 nucleotides read TGTGCCAGCAGTTTGGACAGACTCTATGGCTACACCTTC. Translated, it gives CASSLDRLYGYTF.

The chain joins TRBV27 to TRBJ1-4; no firm D call. The CDR3 contains 15 residues. V lost 5 bases and J 6 bases, leaving 16 bases between the germline ends. Germline loops: CDR1 MNHEY, CDR2 SMNVEV (reference sequence). CDR3 coding DNA: TGTGCCAGCAGTCCCGGTGGTGACGACCATGAAAAACTGTTTTTT. This translates into CASSPGGDDHEKLFF.